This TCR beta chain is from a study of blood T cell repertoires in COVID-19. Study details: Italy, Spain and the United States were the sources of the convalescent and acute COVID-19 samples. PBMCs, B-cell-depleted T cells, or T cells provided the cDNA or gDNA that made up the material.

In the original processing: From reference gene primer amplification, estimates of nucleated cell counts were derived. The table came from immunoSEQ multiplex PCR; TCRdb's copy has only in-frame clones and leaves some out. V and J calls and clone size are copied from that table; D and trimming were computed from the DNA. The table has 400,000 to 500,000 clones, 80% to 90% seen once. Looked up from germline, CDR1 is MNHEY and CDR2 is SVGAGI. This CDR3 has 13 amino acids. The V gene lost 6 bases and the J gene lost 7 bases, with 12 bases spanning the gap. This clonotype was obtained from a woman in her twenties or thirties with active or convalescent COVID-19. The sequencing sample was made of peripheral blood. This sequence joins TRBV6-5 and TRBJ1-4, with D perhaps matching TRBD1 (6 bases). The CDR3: CASRDTDSEKLFF. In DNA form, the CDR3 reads TGTGCCAGCAGGGACACGGACAGTGAAAAACTGTTTTTT.